This paragraph covers one T cell receptor beta chain sequence. The germline CDR1 and CDR2 sequences are LNHDA and SQIVND (reference sequence). CDR3 length equals 14 residues. V was cut by 7 bases and J by 4 bases, with 13 bases left in between. The data stem from a study of T cell responses to AZD1222 COVID-19 vaccine. Assay used: immunoSEQ multiplex PCR; TCRdb lists only in-frame clones, some missing. This sample has around 130,000 clones; around 89% occur once, and the top ten carry 3.1%. This chain uses TRBV19 with TRBJ2-2; D not resolved. Sequenced here: peripheral blood, sampled 28 days after the second AZD1222 dose. This clonotype was obtained from an adult who received the AZD1222 COVID-19 vaccine. The CDR3 loop reads CASIRSMSTGELFF. In DNA form, the CDR3 reads TGTGCCAGTATCAGGAGTATGAGCACCGGGGAGCTGTTTTTT.